This TCR beta chain was retrieved from a study of human T cells and chemical hapten exposure. About the research overall: Yields of TCR per sample differed, chiefly owing to small differences in pooled library volume. Study-wide findings and caveats: Expanded TCRs formed significantly more large CDR3 similarity clusters than controls. TCRs above 1 in 1000 frequency stayed constant with DPC sensitization.

TCRdb fed the RACE reads into MiXCR, producing one record per CDR3 protein. The sample holds fewer than 300,000 distinct CDR3 sequences, just under 8% seen once. The time point denotes: pre-sensitization, week 0. The treatment here: therapeutic diphenylcyclopropenone sensitization with weekly scalp DPC. In the case of this clonotype: What it recognizes is unknown. Germline is not matched at one junction end, which may reflect a read error.

Germline loops: CDR1 SEHNR, CDR2 FQNEAQ (reference sequence). This CDR3 contains 16 residues. This specimen was whole blood, taken in connection with sensitization to the hapten diphenylcyclopropenone (DPC). The chain employs TRBV7-9 and TRBJ2-4; D perhaps matches TRBD2 (6 bases). The origin of this receptor is a man younger than 35 with alopecia areata. Some clones in this sample may be carry-over from other donors' samples. The CDR3 protein is CASSLVAERAKNVQYF. CDR3 coding DNA: TGTGCCAGCAGCTTAGTAGCGGAAAGGGCCAAAAACGTTCAGTACTTC.